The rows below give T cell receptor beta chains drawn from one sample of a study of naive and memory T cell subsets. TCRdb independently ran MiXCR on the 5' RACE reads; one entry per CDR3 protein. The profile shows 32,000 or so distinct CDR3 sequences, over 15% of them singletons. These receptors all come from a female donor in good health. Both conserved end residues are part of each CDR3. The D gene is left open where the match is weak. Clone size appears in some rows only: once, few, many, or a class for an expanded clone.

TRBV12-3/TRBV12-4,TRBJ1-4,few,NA,CASSFNSGEKLFF,TGTGCCAGCAGTTTTAATAGCGGTGAAAAACTGTTTTTT
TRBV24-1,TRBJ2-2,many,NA,CATSGWPGTGELFF,TGTGCCACCAGTGGCTGGCCTGGCACTGGGGAGCTGTTTTTT
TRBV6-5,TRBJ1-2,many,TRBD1,CASSYGGQGFYGYTF,TGTGCCAGCAGTTACGGGGGACAGGGATTCTATGGCTACACCTTC
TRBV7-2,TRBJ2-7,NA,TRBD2,CASSPGLAGGQYF,TGTGCCAGCAGCCCCGGACTAGCCGGGGGGCAGTACTTC
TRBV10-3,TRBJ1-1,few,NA,CAISAGSTEAFF,TGTGCCATCAGTGCCGGGAGCACTGAAGCTTTCTTT
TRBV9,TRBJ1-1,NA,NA,CASSLEGQTGRNTEAFF,TGTGCCAGCAGCCTCGAAGGACAGACGGGAAGGAACACTGAAGCTTTCTTT
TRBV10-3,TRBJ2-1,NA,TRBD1,CAISEPGTGLNNEQFF,TGTGCCATCAGTGAGCCAGGGACAGGGCTAAACAATGAGCAGTTCTTC
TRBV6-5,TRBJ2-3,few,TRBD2,CASSRVETSGISDTQYF,TGTGCCAGCAGTCGTGTTGAGACTAGCGGGATCTCGGATACGCAGTATTTT
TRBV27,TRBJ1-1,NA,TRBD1,CASSLFGAGGMNTEAFF,TGTGCCAGCAGTTTATTTGGGGCAGGGGGGATGAACACTGAAGCTTTCTTT
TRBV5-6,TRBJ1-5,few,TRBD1,CASSLTGGGGQPQHF,TGTGCCAGCAGCTTGACAGGGGGCGGCGGTCAGCCCCAGCATTTT
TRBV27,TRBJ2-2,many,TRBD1,CASSRSRTGPTGELFF,TGTGCCAGCAGTCGGAGCCGGACAGGACCCACCGGGGAGCTGTTTTTT
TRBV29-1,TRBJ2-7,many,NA,CSVVQGAYEQYF,TGCAGCGTTGTCCAGGGAGCCTACGAGCAGTACTTC
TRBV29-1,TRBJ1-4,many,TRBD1,CSAGTGLEKLFF,TGCAGCGCCGGGACAGGGCTTGAAAAACTGTTTTTT
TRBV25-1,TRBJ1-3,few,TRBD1,CASTKFETGGSGNTIYF,TGTGCCAGCACAAAGTTCGAGACAGGGGGCTCTGGAAACACCATATATTTT
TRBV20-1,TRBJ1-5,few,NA,CSASSGATVNQPQHF,TGCAGTGCTAGTTCTGGCGCGACAGTCAATCAGCCCCAGCATTTT
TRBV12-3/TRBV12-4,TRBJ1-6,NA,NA,CASSLGGSPLHF,TGTGCCAGCAGCCTAGGGGGTTCACCCCTCCACTTT
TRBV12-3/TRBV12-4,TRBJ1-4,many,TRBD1,CASSSGDSGALEKLFF,TGTGCCAGCAGTTCGGGGGACAGCGGGGCGTTGGAAAAACTGTTTTTT
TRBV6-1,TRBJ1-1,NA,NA,CASSGGAAFF,TGTGCCAGCAGTGGGGGTGCGGCTTTCTTT
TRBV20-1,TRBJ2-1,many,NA,CSAKGRLTNNEQFF,TGCAGTGCTAAGGGACGGCTCACGAACAATGAGCAGTTCTTC
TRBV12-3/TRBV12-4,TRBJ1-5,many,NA,CASSLSVGLQGQPQHF,TGTGCCAGCAGTTTATCCGTCGGCCTACAGGGTCAGCCCCAGCATTTT
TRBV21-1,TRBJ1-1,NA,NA,CASTVQRSENTEAFF,TGTGCCAGCACCGTCCAACGGTCCGAGAACACTGAAGCTTTCTTT
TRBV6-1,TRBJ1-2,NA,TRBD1,CASSLTTGDYGYTF,TGTGCCAGCAGTTTAACGACAGGGGACTATGGCTACACCTTC
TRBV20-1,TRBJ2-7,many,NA,CSARTQEAYEQYF,TGCAGTGCAAGGACTCAGGAAGCCTACGAGCAGTACTTC
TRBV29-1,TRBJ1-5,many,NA,CSASDGGSNQPQHF,TGCAGCGCATCAGATGGGGGTAGCAATCAGCCCCAGCATTTT
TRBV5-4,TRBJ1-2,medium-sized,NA,CASSLLGGYGYTF,TGTGCCAGCAGCTTGCTCGGAGGCTATGGCTACACCTTC
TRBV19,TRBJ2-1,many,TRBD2,CASSMPGSGGRGQFF,TGTGCCAGTAGTATGCCTGGATCGGGGGGGCGGGGGCAGTTCTTC
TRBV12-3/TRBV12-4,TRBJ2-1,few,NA,CASSPANYNEQFF,TGTGCCAGCAGTCCCGCCAACTACAATGAGCAGTTCTTC
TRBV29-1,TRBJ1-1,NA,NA,CSVEVPDREAFF,TGCAGCGTTGAAGTCCCGGACCGCGAAGCTTTCTTT
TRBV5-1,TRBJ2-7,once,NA,CASSDRDKTYEQYF,TGCGCCAGCAGCGACCGGGACAAAACCTACGAGCAGTACTTC
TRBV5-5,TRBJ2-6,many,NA,CASRRGVSGANVLTF,TGTGCCAGCCGACGAGGGGTCTCTGGGGCCAACGTCCTGACTTTC
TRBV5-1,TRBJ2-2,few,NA,CASSPGTGELFF,TGCGCCAGCAGCCCAGGCACCGGGGAGCTGTTTTTT
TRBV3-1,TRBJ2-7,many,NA,CASSRNDEQYF,TGTGCCAGCAGTCGAAATGACGAGCAGTACTTC
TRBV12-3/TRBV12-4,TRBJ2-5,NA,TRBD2,CASSIDTSAGETQYF,TGTGCCAGCAGTATTGACACTAGCGCGGGAGAGACCCAGTACTTC
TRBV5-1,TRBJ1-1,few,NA,CASNSIGSTEAFF,TGCGCCAGCAATTCGATAGGGTCGACTGAAGCTTTCTTT
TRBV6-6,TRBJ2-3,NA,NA,CASRDPSGRGTDTQYF,TGTGCCAGCAGGGACCCTAGTGGGCGGGGTACAGATACGCAGTATTTT
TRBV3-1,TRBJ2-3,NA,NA,CASSQDLGGHSTQYF,TGTGCCAGCAGCCAAGATCTTGGGGGGCACAGTACGCAGTATTTT
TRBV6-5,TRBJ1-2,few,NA,CASSYGPGTIYGDTF,TGTGCCAGCAGTTATGGGCCAGGGACCATCTATGGCGACACCTTC
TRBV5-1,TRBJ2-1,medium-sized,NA,CASSDPRAVGTPSSYNEQFF,TGCGCCAGCAGCGACCCCAGGGCAGTTGGGACCCCCAGCTCCTACAATGAGCAGTTCTTC
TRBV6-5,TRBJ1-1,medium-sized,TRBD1,CASKPPPGQGEAFF,TGTGCCAGCAAGCCCCCGCCCGGACAGGGTGAAGCTTTCTTT
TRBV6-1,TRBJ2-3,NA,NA,CASKLAESTDTQYF,TGTGCCAGCAAATTGGCAGAAAGCACAGATACGCAGTATTTT
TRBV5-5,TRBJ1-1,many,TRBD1,CASSLGQGKAFF,TGTGCCAGCAGCCTGGGACAGGGGAAAGCTTTCTTT
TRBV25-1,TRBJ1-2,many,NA,CASSAGAGSGYTF,TGTGCCAGCAGTGCAGGGGCCGGGTCCGGCTACACCTTC
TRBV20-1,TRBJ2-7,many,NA,CSARRGGSREQYF,TGCAGTGCCAGGAGGGGGGGCTCGCGCGAGCAGTACTTC
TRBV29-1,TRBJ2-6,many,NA,CSVGGFGAGANVLTF,TGCAGCGTTGGAGGGTTCGGGGCTGGGGCCAACGTCCTGACTTTC
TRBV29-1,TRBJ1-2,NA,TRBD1,CSVEPMDRGGYGYTF,TGCAGCGTTGAACCTATGGACAGGGGTGGCTATGGCTACACCTTC
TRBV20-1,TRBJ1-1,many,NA,CSARGLLTWDTEAFF,TGCAGTGCTAGAGGGCTACTTACTTGGGACACTGAAGCTTTCTTT
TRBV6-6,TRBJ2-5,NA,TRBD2,CASSLPPSGTVEETQYF,TGTGCCAGCAGTCTACCTCCTAGCGGGACTGTCGAAGAGACCCAGTACTTC
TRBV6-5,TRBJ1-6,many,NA,CASSRGVQGTNSPLHF,TGTGCCAGCAGTAGGGGGGTACAAGGGACGAATTCACCCCTCCACTTT
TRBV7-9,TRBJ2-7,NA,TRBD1,CASSDGTGKYF,TGTGCCAGCAGCGATGGGACAGGCAAGTACTTC
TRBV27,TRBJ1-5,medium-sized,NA,CASSLMGNQPQHF,TGTGCCAGCAGTTTAATGGGCAATCAGCCCCAGCATTTT